This TCR beta chain was retrieved from a study of shared clonotypes between healthy human individuals. Across the study: The study used three CD4 naive, three CD4 memory, two CD8 naive and one CD8 memory plate per donor. The study, taken as a whole, reports: As a rule, naive subsets had a larger estimated richness than memory subsets. Non-shared clonotypes had lower generation probabilities than those shared by all four donors.

Generated by immunoSEQ multiplex PCR, the TCRdb table keeps only in-frame clones and is missing some. The top ten hold more than 0.35% of the sample, which has some 2,500,000 clones, 93% seen once. Germline V gene lookup returns CDR1 SGDLS and CDR2 YYNGEE. The V gene end was trimmed by 7 bases and the J gene end by 0 bases; junction bases not matched to a gene: 19. The CDR3 extends over 19 amino acids. Researchers partitioned CD4+ cells into CD45RA+ naive and CD45RA-negative memory subsets. A note on this clone: No antigen is known for it.

Source material: naive CD4+ T cells from PBMCs. The subset was: CD45RA+ positively selected. The clonotype comes from a man between 18 and 35 years old in good health. Some clones in this sample may be carry-over from other donors' samples. V is TRBV9 and J is TRBJ2-3; 8 positions match TRBD2. CDR3 in amino acids: CASPPPGLEVPVSTDTQYF. CDR3 nucleotide sequence: TGTGCCAGCCCCCCCCCGGGACTAGAGGTTCCTGTTAGCACAGATACGCAGTATTTT.